A single T cell receptor beta chain is shown here with its context. The antigen is not known. These data belong to a study of cytomegalovirus exposure and HLA in healthy donors. Looking at the study overall: In an early release, HLA-typed donors contributed approximately 80 million unique TCR sequences.

General study findings and limits: Researchers reported in a later analysis that a missense DCLRE1C variant was tied to TCR beta V- and J-gene trimming. Prediction of most subjects' HLA-A and HLA-B alleles by TCR beta sequences was reportedly accurate.

Germline values: CDR1 MDHEN, CDR2 SYDVKM. The V gene end was trimmed by 6 bases and the J gene end by 1 base; junction bases not matched to a gene: 12. The length of the CDR3 is 16 residues. Primers for the PCR totalled 60 Vbeta and 13 Jbeta. Data came from immunoSEQ multiplex PCR; TCRdb stores just in-frame clones and leaves some out. The sample yields some 190,000 clones, over 65% seen once. Sequencing used PBMCs. The rearrangement links TRBV28 to TRBJ2-7; 7 bases are shared with TRBD2. This clonotype was obtained from a man between 18 and 35 years old in good health and CMV-seronegative. The CDR3 protein is CASRGEGGRGSYEQYF. As DNA, the CDR3 is TGTGCCAGCAGGGGGGAGGGAGGGCGCGGATCCTACGAGCAGTACTTC.